The entry below describes one T cell receptor (beta chain). Its target is unknown. This sample stems from a study of radiation and T cells in renal cell carcinoma. Study-wide context: Nephrectomy followed 15 Gy stereotactic body radiation by 4 weeks.

This CDR3 region has 16 residues. Trimming pared 6 bases from V and 7 bases from J, leaving 21 bases between. CDR1 and CDR2 from the germline V gene are MDHEN and SYDVKM. Time point in this sample: blood 2 weeks post-SBRT. The treatment denotes: 15 Gy SBRT to primary tumor, nephrectomy 4 weeks later. Radiation-treated patients gave blood at baseline, week 2 and week 4. Clear cell pathology was present in this patient's renal cell carcinoma. Points from the study as a whole: Top tumor clonotypes rose in blood 2 weeks post-radiation, then contracted.

Measured with immunoSEQ multiplex PCR; TCRdb has only the in-frame clones, and not every one. Of about 130,000 clones in the sample, around 81% were seen once. The sample here was blood, taken from a patient whose treatment included radiotherapy and nephrectomy. The TCR sequence derives from a man in his fifties with renal cell carcinoma. This chain connects TRBV28 to TRBJ1-4; a possible D gene is TRBD1 (6 bases). The CDR3 is CASSSPSRGFFEKLFF. DNA for the CDR3: TGTGCCAGCAGCTCACCCTCCAGGGGTTTTTTTGAAAAACTGTTTTTT.